This T cell receptor (beta chain) emerged from a study of blood T cells in healthy people across ages. This clonotype was observed a few times. With a J-beta primer mix and a sample-barcoded 5' primer, a second PCR ran 7 to 11 cycles. TCRdb passed the 5' RACE reads through MiXCR, listing each CDR3 protein once. The sample holds hundreds of thousands of distinct CDR3 sequences, 40% to 50% seen once. Every sample had a minimum of 6.5 million PBMCs isolated. The sequence was collected from a man between 60 and 75 years old in good health. Sample: blood.

The CDR3 sequence is CASTKAGAETQYF. The DNA for the CDR3 is TGTGCCAGCACCAAGGCGGGGGCGGAGACCCAGTACTTC. The chain uses TRBV25-1 and TRBJ2-5, with D possibly TRBD2 on 7 matching bases. CDR3 size: 13 residues. The ends were cut back, 7 bases at V and 5 bases at J, with 14 bases in the middle. Per the germline V gene, CDR1 is MGHDK and CDR2 is SYGVNS. The variable domain in full, with the rest retrieved from reference TRBV25-1 and TRBJ2-5, is EADIYQTPRYLVIGTGKKITLECSQTMGHDKMYWYQQDPGMELHLIHYSYGVNSTEKGDLSSESTVSRIRTEHFPLTLESARPSHTSQYLCASTKAGAETQYFGPGTRLLVL.